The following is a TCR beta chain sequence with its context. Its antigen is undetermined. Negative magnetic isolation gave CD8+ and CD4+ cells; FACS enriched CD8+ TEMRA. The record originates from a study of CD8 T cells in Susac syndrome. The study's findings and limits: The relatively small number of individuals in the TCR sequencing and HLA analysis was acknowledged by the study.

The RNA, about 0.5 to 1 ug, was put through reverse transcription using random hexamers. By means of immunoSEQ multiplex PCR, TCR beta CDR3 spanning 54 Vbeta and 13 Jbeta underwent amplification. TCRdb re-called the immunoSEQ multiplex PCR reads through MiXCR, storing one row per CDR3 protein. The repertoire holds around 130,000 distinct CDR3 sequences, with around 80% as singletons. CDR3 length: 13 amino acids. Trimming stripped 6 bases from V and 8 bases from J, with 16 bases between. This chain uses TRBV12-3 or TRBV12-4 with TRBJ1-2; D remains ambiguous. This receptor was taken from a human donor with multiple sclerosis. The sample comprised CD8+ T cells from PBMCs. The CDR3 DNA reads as TGTGCCAGCAGCACAACTTCAACCGGCGGCTACACCTTC. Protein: CASSTTSTGGYTF.